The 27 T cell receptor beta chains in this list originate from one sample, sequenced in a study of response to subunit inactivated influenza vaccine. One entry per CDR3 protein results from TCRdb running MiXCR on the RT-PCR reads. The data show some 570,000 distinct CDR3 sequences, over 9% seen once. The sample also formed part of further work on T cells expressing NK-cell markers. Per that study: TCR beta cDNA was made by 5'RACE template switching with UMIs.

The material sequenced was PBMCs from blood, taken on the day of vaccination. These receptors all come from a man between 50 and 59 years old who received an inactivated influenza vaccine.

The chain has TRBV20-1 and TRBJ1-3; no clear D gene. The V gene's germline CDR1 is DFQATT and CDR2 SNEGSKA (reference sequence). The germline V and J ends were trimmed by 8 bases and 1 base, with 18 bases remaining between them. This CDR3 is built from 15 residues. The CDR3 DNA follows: TGCAGTACTAAGAGGTGGACGGATTCTGGAAACACCATATATTTT. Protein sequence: CSTKRWTDSGNTIYF.

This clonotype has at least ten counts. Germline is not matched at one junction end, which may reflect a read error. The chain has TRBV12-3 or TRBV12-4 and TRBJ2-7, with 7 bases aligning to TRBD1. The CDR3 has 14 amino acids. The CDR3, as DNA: TGCGCCAGCAGCTTGGACAGGAGCTCCTACGAGCAGTACTTC. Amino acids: CASSLDRSSYEQYF.

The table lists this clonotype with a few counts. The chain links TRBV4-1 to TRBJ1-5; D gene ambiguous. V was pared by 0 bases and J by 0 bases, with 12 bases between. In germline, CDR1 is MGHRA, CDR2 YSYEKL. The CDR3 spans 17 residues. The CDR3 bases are TGCGCCAGCAGCCAAGAGGCGTCCGGGCATAGCAATCAGCCCCAGCATTTT. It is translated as CASSQEASGHSNQPQHF.

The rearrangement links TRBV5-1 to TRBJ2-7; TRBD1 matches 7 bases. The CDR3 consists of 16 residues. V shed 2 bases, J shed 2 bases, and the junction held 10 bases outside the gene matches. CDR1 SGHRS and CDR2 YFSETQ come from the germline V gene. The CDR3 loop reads CASSFYQGQPAYEQYF. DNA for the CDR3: TGCGCCAGCAGCTTTTACCAGGGACAGCCGGCCTACGAGCAGTACTTC.

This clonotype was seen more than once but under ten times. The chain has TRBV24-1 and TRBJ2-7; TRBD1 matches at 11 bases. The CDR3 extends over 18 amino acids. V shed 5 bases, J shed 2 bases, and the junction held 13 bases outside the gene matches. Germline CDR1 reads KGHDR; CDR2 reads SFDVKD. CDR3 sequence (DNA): TGTGCCACCAGTGGCTGGGACAGGGGGGTGAGTACGGCCTACGAGCAGTACTTC. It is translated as CATSGWDRGVSTAYEQYF.

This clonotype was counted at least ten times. The CDR3 coding sequence is TGTGCCAGCTCACCGAGCAGACAGGGGATCTCTGGAAACACCATATATTTT. It translates to CASSPSRQGISGNTIYF. The V gene is TRBV18, the J gene TRBJ1-3, with 8 nucleotides matching TRBD1. The germline V gene encodes CDR1 KGHSH and CDR2 LQKENI. Unmatched junction bases numbered 7, after V lost 3 bases and J lost 0 bases. This CDR3 is 17 amino acids long.

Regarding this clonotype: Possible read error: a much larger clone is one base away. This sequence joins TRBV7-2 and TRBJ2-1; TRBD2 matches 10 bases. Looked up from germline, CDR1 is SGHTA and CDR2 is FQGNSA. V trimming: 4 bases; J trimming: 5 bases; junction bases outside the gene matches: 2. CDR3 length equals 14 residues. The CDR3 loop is CASSWTSGNNEQFF. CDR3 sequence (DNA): TGTGCCAGCAGCTGGACTAGCGGAAACAATGAGCAGTTCTTC. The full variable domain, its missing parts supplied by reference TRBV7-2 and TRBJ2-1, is GAGVSQSPSNKVTEKGKDVELRCDPISGHTALYWYRQSLGQGLEFLIYFQGNSAPDKSGLPSDRFSAERTGGSVSTLTIQRTQQEDSAVYLCASSWTSGNNEQFFGPGTRLTVL.

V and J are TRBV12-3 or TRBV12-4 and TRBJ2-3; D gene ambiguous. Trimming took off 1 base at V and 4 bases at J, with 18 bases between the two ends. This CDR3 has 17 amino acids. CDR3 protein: CASSLDRSFSLADTQYF. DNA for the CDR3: TGTGCCAGCAGTTTAGACCGGAGCTTCAGTCTAGCAGATACGCAGTATTTT.

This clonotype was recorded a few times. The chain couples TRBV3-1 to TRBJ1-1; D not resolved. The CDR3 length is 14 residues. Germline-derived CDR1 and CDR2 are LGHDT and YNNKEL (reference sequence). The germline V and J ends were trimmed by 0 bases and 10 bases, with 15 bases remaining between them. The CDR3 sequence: CASSQERRGLGAFF. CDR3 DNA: TGTGCCAGCAGCCAAGAGAGGAGAGGGTTAGGAGCTTTCTTT.

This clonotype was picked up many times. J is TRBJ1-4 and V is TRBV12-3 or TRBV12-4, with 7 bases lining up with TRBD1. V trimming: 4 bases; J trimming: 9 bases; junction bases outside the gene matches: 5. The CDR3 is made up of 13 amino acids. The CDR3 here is CASSSWDRQKLFF. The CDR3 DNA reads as TGTGCCAGCAGTTCCTGGGACAGACAAAAACTGTTTTTT.

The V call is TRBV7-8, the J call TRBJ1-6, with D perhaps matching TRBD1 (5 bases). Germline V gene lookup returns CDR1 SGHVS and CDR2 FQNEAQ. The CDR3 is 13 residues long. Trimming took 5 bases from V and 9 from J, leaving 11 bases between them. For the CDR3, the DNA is TGTGCCAGCAGCATGACAGAGATTTCACCCCTCCACTTT. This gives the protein CASSMTEISPLHF. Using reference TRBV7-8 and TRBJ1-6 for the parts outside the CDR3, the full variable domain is GAGVSQSPRYKVAKRGQDVALRCDPISGHVSLFWYQQALGQGPEFLTYFQNEAQLDKSGLPSDRFFAERPEGSVSTLKIQRTQQEDSAVYLCASSMTEISPLHFGNGTRLTVT.

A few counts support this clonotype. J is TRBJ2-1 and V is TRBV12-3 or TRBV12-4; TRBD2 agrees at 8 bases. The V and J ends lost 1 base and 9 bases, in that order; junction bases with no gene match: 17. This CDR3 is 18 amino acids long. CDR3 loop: CASSLGIIAGLTGGEQFF. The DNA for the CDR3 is TGTGCCAGCAGTTTAGGGATAATAGCGGGGTTGACTGGGGGTGAGCAGTTCTTC.

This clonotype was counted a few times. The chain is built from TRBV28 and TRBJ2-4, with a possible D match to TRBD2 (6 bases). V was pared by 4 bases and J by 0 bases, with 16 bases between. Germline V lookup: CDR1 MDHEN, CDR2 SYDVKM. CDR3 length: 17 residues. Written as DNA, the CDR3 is TGTGCCAGCAGTTACTCGGGACTCTACCTAGCCAAAAACATTCAGTACTTC. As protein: CASSYSGLYLAKNIQYF.

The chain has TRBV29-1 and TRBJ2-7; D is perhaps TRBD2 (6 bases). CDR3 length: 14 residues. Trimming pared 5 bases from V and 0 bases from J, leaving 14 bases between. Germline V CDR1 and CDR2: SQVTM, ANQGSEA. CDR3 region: CSVTSPSNSYEQYF. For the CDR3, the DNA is TGCAGCGTTACTAGCCCATCGAACTCCTACGAGCAGTACTTC.

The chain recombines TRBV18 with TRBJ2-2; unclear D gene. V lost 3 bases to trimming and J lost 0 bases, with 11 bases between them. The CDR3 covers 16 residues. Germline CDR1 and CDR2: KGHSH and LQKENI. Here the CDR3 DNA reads TGTGCCAGCTCACCGGATCTTGTCGCGAACACCGGGGAGCTGTTTTTT. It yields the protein CASSPDLVANTGELFF.

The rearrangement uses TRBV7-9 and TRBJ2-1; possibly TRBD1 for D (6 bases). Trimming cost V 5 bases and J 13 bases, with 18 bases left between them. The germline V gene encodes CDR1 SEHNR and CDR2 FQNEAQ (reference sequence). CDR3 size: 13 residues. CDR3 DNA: TGTGCCAGCAGCCAAACAGGGAAACGGGTACAGTTCTTC. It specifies CASSQTGKRVQFF.

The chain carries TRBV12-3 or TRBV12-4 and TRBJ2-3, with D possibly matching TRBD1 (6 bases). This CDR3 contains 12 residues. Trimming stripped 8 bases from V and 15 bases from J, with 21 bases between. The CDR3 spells CASCAPVGAAYF. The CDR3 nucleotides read TGTGCCAGCTGCGCTCCTGTGGGGGCTGCATATTTT.

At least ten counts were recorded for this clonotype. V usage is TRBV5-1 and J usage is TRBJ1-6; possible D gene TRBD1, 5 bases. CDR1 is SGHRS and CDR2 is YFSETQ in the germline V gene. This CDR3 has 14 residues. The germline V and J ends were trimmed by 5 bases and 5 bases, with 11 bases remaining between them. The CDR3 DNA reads TGCGCCAGCAGTTACGACAGTAATAATTCACCCCTCCACTTT. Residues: CASSYDSNNSPLHF.

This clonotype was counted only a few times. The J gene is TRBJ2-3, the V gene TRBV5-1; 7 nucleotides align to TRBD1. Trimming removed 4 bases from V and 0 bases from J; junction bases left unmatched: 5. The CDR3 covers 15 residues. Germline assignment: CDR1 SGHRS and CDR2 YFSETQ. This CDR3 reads CASSDTGDSTDTQYF. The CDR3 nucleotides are TGCGCCAGCAGCGATACAGGGGACAGCACAGATACGCAGTATTTT.

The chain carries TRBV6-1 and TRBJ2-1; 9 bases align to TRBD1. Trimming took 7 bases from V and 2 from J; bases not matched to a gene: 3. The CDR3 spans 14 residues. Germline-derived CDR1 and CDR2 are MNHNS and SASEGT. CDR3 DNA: TGTGCCAGCATTCGGGACAGGGCCTACAATGAGCAGTTCTTC. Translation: CASIRDRAYNEQFF.

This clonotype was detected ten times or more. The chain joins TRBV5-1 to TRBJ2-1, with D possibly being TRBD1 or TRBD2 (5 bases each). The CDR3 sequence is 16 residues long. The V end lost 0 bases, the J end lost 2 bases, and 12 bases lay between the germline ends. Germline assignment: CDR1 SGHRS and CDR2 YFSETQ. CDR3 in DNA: TGCGCCAGCAGCTTGGTTGGGACGAATCCCTACAATGAGCAGTTCTTC. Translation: CASSLVGTNPYNEQFF.

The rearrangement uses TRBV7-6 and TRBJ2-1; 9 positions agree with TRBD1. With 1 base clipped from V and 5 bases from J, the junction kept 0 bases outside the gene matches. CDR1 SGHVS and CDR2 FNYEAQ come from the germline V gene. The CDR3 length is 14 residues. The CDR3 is CASSLGTGDNEQFF. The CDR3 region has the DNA TGTGCCAGCAGCTTAGGGACAGGGGACAATGAGCAGTTCTTC.

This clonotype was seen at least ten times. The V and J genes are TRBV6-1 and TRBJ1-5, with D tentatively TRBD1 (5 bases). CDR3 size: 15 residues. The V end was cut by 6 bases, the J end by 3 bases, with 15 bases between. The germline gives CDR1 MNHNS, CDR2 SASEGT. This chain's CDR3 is CASSPTLGPNQPQHF. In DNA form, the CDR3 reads TGTGCCAGCAGCCCTACCCTGGGGCCCAATCAGCCCCAGCATTTT.

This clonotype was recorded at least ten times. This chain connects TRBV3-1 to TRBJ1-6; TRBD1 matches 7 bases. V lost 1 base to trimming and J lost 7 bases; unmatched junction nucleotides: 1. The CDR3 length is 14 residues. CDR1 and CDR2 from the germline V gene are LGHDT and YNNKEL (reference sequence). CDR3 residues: CASSQVQGNSPLHF. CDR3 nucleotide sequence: TGTGCCAGCAGCCAAGTACAGGGGAATTCACCCCTCCACTTT.

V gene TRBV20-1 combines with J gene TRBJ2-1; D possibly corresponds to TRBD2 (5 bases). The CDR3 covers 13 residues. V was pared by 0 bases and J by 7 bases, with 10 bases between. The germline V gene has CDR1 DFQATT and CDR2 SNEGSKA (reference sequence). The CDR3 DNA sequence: TGCAGTGCTAGAGATCGGGGTTTGAATGAGCAGTTCTTC. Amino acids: CSARDRGLNEQFF.

CDR3 DNA: TGTGCCAGCAGCGAGTTCCCAACAACAGCGAGCAACTCCTACGAGCAGTACTTC. Residues: CASSEFPTTASNSYEQYF. J is TRBJ2-7 and V is TRBV2; D unresolved. CDR1 is SNHLY and CDR2 is FYNNEI in the germline V gene. Trimming took 6 bases from V and 0 from J, leaving 24 bases between them. This CDR3 region has 18 residues.

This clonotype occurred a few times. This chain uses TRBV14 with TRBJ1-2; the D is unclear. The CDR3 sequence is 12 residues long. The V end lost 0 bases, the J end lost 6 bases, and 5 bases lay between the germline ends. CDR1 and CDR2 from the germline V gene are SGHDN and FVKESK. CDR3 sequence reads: CASSQDRHGYTF. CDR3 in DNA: TGTGCCAGCAGCCAAGATCGCCATGGCTACACCTTC.